The 17 T cell receptor beta chains presented below share a single source sample, sequenced in a study of blood T cell repertoires in COVID-19. Using immunoSEQ multiplex PCR, the repertoire was profiled, and TCRdb retains in-frame clones only, with some absent. The sample has roughly 400,000 clones, about 90% seen once; the top ten hold under 3%. Specimen: peripheral blood. The receptors come from a woman aged 60 to 75 with COVID-19, enrolled during active disease.

V usage is TRBV3-1 (or the pseudogene TRBV3-2) and J usage is TRBJ1-2; TRBD1 might be the D (6 bases). V was clipped by 4 bases and J by 4 bases, with 13 bases between them. Germline V gene sequence: CDR1 LGHDT, CDR2 YNNKEL (reference sequence). The CDR3 is 14 residues long. The CDR3 loop is CASSREQGTYGYTF. The CDR3 nucleotides read TGTGCCAGCAGCCGAGAGCAGGGGACCTATGGCTACACCTTC.

The chain has TRBV24-1 and TRBJ2-5, with 10 nucleotides matching TRBD2. V trimming: 2 bases; J trimming: 7 bases; junction bases outside the gene matches: 9. The CDR3 contains 16 residues. Germline lookup yields CDR1 KGHDR and CDR2 SFDVKD. The CDR3 region is CATSDSPPSGGRTQYF. CDR3 nucleotides: TGTGCCACCAGTGATTCCCCACCTAGCGGGGGCCGGACCCAGTACTTC.

This clone showed up just once. The chain joins TRBV4-1 to TRBJ1-5; TRBD1 matches 8 bases. The CDR3 sequence is 15 residues long. The trim removed 4 bases at V and 1 base at J, leaving 3 bases unmatched. The germline gives CDR1 MGHRA, CDR2 YSYEKL. The CDR3 loop is CASSPRQGSNQPQHF. CDR3 in DNA: TGCGCCAGCAGCCCCCGACAGGGGAGCAATCAGCCCCAGCATTTT.

The chain uses TRBV7-9 and TRBJ1-6; D gene uncertain. CDR3 size: 13 residues. The germline V and J ends were trimmed by 4 bases and 9 bases, with 10 bases remaining between them. Germline V CDR1 and CDR2: SEHNR, FQNEAQ (reference sequence). The CDR3 DNA sequence: TGTGCCAGCAGCTCTGACAAGGCTTCACCCCTCCACTTT. Translating it yields CASSSDKASPLHF.

This chain links TRBV6-2 or TRBV6-3 with TRBJ2-7, with 8 bases identical to TRBD1. V shed 8 bases, J shed 7 bases, and the junction held 13 bases outside the gene matches. Germline values: CDR1 MNHEY, CDR2 SVGEGT. This CDR3 has 14 amino acids. CDR3 nucleotide sequence: TGTGCCAGCGGCCCGGGACAGGCCGCCCAAGAGCAGTACTTC. This sequence encodes CASGPGQAAQEQYF.

This clone has only a few counts. This chain connects TRBV29-1 to TRBJ2-5; 7 positions agree with TRBD1. Germline-derived CDR1 and CDR2 are SQVTM and ANQGSEA. V was clipped by 3 bases and J by 2 bases; unmatched bases: 6. The CDR3 runs 14 residues. The CDR3 coding sequence is TGCAGCGTTGATCCCCGGACAGGACAAGAGACCCAGTACTTC. It encodes CSVDPRTGQETQYF.

This clone was detected only once. The chain couples TRBV9 to TRBJ2-7; 8 nucleotides match TRBD1. Germline CDR1 reads SGDLS; CDR2 reads YYNGEE. CDR3 length: 14 residues. V lost 3 bases to trimming and J lost 2 bases; unmatched junction nucleotides: 4. This chain's CDR3 is CASSAGQGTYEQYF. Written as DNA, the CDR3 is TGTGCCAGCAGCGCCGGACAGGGTACCTACGAGCAGTACTTC. Using reference TRBV9 and TRBJ2-7 for the parts outside the CDR3, the full variable domain is DSGVTQTPKHLITATGQRVTLRCSPRSGDLSVYWYQQSLDQGLQFLIQYYNGEERAKGNILERFSAQQFPDLHSELNLSSLELGDSALYFCASSAGQGTYEQYFGPGTRLTVT.

The CDR3 nucleotides read TGTGCCAGCAGTGAACGATTAGCGGGGCGGACCGGGGAGCTGTTTTTT. Amino acids: CASSERLAGRTGELFF. The rearrangement uses TRBV6-1 and TRBJ2-2, with TRBD2 matching 8 bases. With 2 bases clipped from V and 5 bases from J, the junction kept 7 bases outside the gene matches. The CDR3 has 16 residues. The germline V gene has CDR1 MNHNS and CDR2 SASEGT.

The V gene is TRBV15, the J gene TRBJ1-2; 10 bases are a match to TRBD1. Trimming at V came to 1 base and at J to 8 bases, leaving 7 bases not matched to a gene. Germline loops: CDR1 LNHNV, CDR2 YYDKDF (reference sequence). CDR3 size: 15 residues. The CDR3 DNA is TGTGCCACCAGCAGAGGAAGACAGGGGGCGAGGGGCTACACCTTC. As protein: CATSRGRQGARGYTF.

This chain links TRBV19 with TRBJ1-1; D call uncertain. V was trimmed by 2 bases and J by 4 bases, leaving 14 bases between them. The germline CDR1 and CDR2 sequences are LNHDA and SQIVND (reference sequence). The CDR3 loop spans 15 amino acids. CDR3 protein: CASSITPGRTTEAFF. CDR3 DNA: TGTGCCAGTAGTATAACCCCGGGTAGAACCACTGAAGCTTTCTTT.

As for this clone: Other nucleotide sequences from this sample produce the same CDR3. This CDR3 reads CASSPDRVNQPQHF. The CDR3 region has the DNA TGTGCCAGCAGTCCGGACAGGGTCAATCAGCCCCAGCATTTT. The genes are TRBV6-5 and TRBJ1-5, with TRBD1 matching over 8 bases. V gave up 5 bases and J gave up 3 bases; unmatched junction bases: 3. Germline V lookup: CDR1 MNHEY, CDR2 SVGAGI. This CDR3 region has 14 residues.

This clone is a singleton in its sample. V is TRBV5-1 and J is TRBJ2-5, with 7 bases fitting TRBD2. The CDR3 loop spans 13 amino acids. The germline V gene encodes CDR1 SGHRS and CDR2 YFSETQ. V shed 4 bases, J shed 4 bases, and the junction held 4 bases outside the gene matches. The CDR3, as DNA: TGCGCCAGCAGCGGCGGGGGTACAGAGACCCAGTACTTC. Its protein is CASSGGGTETQYF.

The chain has TRBV28 and TRBJ1-2; D remains ambiguous. Trimming cost V 5 bases and J 1 base, with 14 bases left between them. The CDR3 spans 15 residues. Germline-derived CDR1 and CDR2 are MDHEN and SYDVKM. CDR3 amino acids: CASSPADLDNYGYTF. DNA for the CDR3: TGTGCCAGCAGTCCCGCGGATCTCGATAACTATGGCTACACCTTC.

This chain links TRBV15 with TRBJ1-1; no definite D call. CDR3 size: 18 residues. Per germline, CDR1 LNHNV and CDR2 YYDKDF (reference sequence). V lost 0 bases, J lost 0 bases, and 17 bases lay in between. The CDR3 nucleotides are TGTGCCACCAGCAGAGACGGGTCATGGGGAGGGTTGAACACTGAAGCTTTCTTT. Translation: CATSRDGSWGGLNTEAFF.

This chain connects TRBV5-6 to TRBJ1-2, with 10 bases lining up with TRBD1. The CDR3 extends over 13 amino acids. Germline loops: CDR1 SGHDT, CDR2 YYEEEE. Unmatched junction bases numbered 2, after V lost 4 bases and J lost 5 bases. CDR3 protein: CASSVGQGYGYTF. The CDR3 DNA reads as TGTGCCAGCAGCGTGGGACAGGGGTATGGCTACACCTTC.

The V call is TRBV5-1, the J call TRBJ1-4, with 10 bases aligning to TRBD1. The junction had 3 bases not matched to a gene; V was cut back by 2 bases and J by 8 bases. CDR3 size: 14 residues. Germline V CDR1 and CDR2: SGHRS, YFSETQ. The CDR3 sequence: CASSFGQGVEKLFF. In nucleotides, the CDR3 is TGCGCCAGCAGCTTCGGACAGGGGGTCGAAAAACTGTTTTTT.

This clone was observed a single time. The chain uses TRBV7-8 and TRBJ2-5; TRBD2 matches at 11 bases. The V gene end was trimmed by 3 bases and the J gene end by 7 bases; junction bases not matched to a gene: 19. The CDR3 is 19 residues long. Germline CDR1 is SGHVS and CDR2 is FQNEAQ. The DNA for the CDR3 is TGTGCCAGCAGCTTCCCAAGACACAATAGCGGGGGGGCATTCGGGACCCAGTACTTC. Amino acids: CASSFPRHNSGGAFGTQYF.